The next 14 T cell receptor beta chains were all read from a single sample in a study of T-cell memory formation after mild COVID-19. From the 5' RACE reads, TCRdb called clonotypes with MiXCR, one entry per CDR3 protein. Of about 470,000 distinct CDR3 sequences listed, roughly 23% are singletons. The sequenced material came from PBMCs or a T cell subset sorted from them (not recorded which). These receptors came from an adult woman who had mild COVID-19 (a few samples of this study predate the infection). Cell type and time point are not known.

This chain joins TRBV20-1 and TRBJ2-1, with TRBD1 matching over 7 bases. Per the germline V gene, CDR1 is DFQATT and CDR2 is SNEGSKA (reference sequence). The CDR3 has 12 amino acids. With 5 bases clipped from V and 6 bases from J, the junction kept 4 bases outside the gene matches. In DNA form, the CDR3 reads TGCAGTGCTTCCCGGGACAGCAATGAGCAGTTCTTC. It specifies CSASRDSNEQFF.

In its sample, this clonotype was seen a few times. The chain recombines TRBV24-1 with TRBJ2-3; no firm D call. V was clipped by 8 bases and J by 0 bases, with 17 bases between them. Germline CDR1 is KGHDR and CDR2 is SFDVKD. The CDR3 totals 16 residues. Written as DNA, the CDR3 is TGTGCCACCAAAAAAGACCTCGGAGATAGCACAGATACGCAGTATTTT. Translated: CATKKDLGDSTDTQYF.

This clonotype was seen at least ten times. The V and J genes are TRBV20-1 and TRBJ2-3; D perhaps matches TRBD2 (7 bases). CDR3 length equals 16 residues. V lost 6 bases and J lost 1, with 20 bases in between. Germline CDR1 and CDR2: DFQATT and SNEGSKA (reference sequence). CDR3 in DNA: TGCAGTGCCGACGGGGGGCTACTCGACGGCACAGATACGCAGTATTTT. It encodes CSADGGLLDGTDTQYF.

This clonotype was detected only a few times. This chain connects TRBV27 to TRBJ2-1; 11 bases map to TRBD2. J gave up 3 bases and V 9 bases, and 7 bases lay outside the gene matches. This CDR3 has 15 amino acids. Germline assignment: CDR1 MNHEY and CDR2 SMNVEV (reference sequence). The DNA of the CDR3 is TGTGCCAGTCATAGCGGGGGGGCTCGCTACAATGAGCAGTTCTTC. It translates to CASHSGGARYNEQFF.

The chain recombines TRBV6-5 with TRBJ2-7, with D possibly being TRBD2 (6 bases). V lost 4 bases and J lost 6, with 31 bases in between. Germline lookup yields CDR1 MNHEY and CDR2 SVGAGI. CDR3 length: 19 residues. The CDR3: CASSSPIAGTRNSTLEQYF. CDR3 DNA: TGTGCCAGCAGTTCGCCGATCGCGGGGACCCGGAATTCTACCCTCGAGCAGTACTTC.

The genes are TRBV7-9 and TRBJ2-7; a possible D gene is TRBD1 (6 bases). With 1 base removed from V and 6 bases from J, the gap between germline ends came to 13 bases. The CDR3 totals 14 residues. Germline CDR1 SEHNR, CDR2 FQNEAQ (reference sequence). DNA of the CDR3: TGTGCCAGCAGCTTAGAAACAGGGCTCTCCGAGCAGTACTTC. This codes for CASSLETGLSEQYF.

This clonotype was recorded only once. The chain carries TRBV6-2 or TRBV6-3 and TRBJ2-1; possible D gene TRBD2, 6 bases. Germline-derived CDR1 and CDR2 are MNHEY and SVGEGT. V shed 5 bases and J shed 15 bases, with 11 bases lying between them. The CDR3 has 10 amino acids. CDR3 nucleotide sequence: TGTGCCAGCAGTGGGGGGTCTTGGTTCTTC. Protein: CASSGGSWFF.

This rearrangement joins TRBV3-1 to TRBJ2-5, with D perhaps TRBD1 (6 bases). The V gene's germline CDR1 is LGHDT and CDR2 YNNKEL (reference sequence). The CDR3 runs to 15 residues. The V gene lost 2 bases and the J gene lost 1 base, with 11 bases spanning the gap. The CDR3 here is CASSQYDRIQETQYF. Here the CDR3 DNA reads TGTGCCAGCAGCCAATACGACAGGATCCAAGAGACCCAGTACTTC.

The chain has TRBV24-1 and TRBJ2-3; the D is unclear. Trimming took 2 bases from V and 5 from J, leaving 19 bases between them. This CDR3 comprises 17 residues. Germline CDR1 and CDR2: KGHDR and SFDVKD. The CDR3 nucleotides read TGTGCCACCAGTGATTACCGATCTATAACCTCCGGAGATACGCAGTATTTT. Translated, it gives CATSDYRSITSGDTQYF.

The chain combines TRBV6-2 or TRBV6-3 with TRBJ1-4, with D perhaps matching TRBD1 (6 bases). The V end was cut by 5 bases, the J end by 0 bases, with 22 bases between. Germline CDR1 and CDR2: MNHEY and SVGEGT. The CDR3 sequence is 19 residues long. CDR3 in DNA: TGTGCCAGCAGTCCCGATGGTGTTAACAGGGCTGCAACTAATGAAAAACTGTTTTTT. Its protein product is CASSPDGVNRAATNEKLFF.

This clonotype was recorded a few times. The rearrangement links TRBV9 to TRBJ2-1, with 11 bases that match TRBD2. This CDR3 spans 14 amino acids. With V trimmed by 4 bases and J by 10 bases, 7 bases remained unmatched. The V gene's germline CDR1 is SGDLS and CDR2 YYNGEE. CDR3 sequence (DNA): TGTGCCAGCAGCCTAGAGGGACTAGCGGACGAGCAGTTCTTC. Its protein is CASSLEGLADEQFF.

This clonotype was counted between two and nine times. The rearrangement uses TRBV9 and TRBJ1-6, with D possibly matching TRBD1 (5 bases). V lost 0 bases, J lost 9 bases, and 10 bases lay in between. Germline V CDR1 and CDR2: SGDLS, YYNGEE. The CDR3 totals 14 residues. CDR3 region: CASSVDPGLSPLHF. The DNA of the CDR3 is TGTGCCAGCAGCGTAGACCCAGGGCTTTCACCCCTCCACTTT.

The gene calls are TRBV20-1 and TRBJ2-1; 11 bases are shared with TRBD2. This CDR3 has 16 amino acids. V lost 1 base to trimming and J lost 6 bases; unmatched junction nucleotides: 8. CDR1 and CDR2 (germline): DFQATT, SNEGSKA (reference sequence). This chain's CDR3 is CSARGTGTSGPNEQFF. CDR3 sequence (DNA): TGCAGTGCTAGAGGAACCGGGACTAGCGGCCCCAATGAGCAGTTCTTC.

The V and J genes are TRBV2 and TRBJ1-1; 9 nucleotides agree with TRBD1. The CDR3 length is 15 residues. Germline CDR1 reads SNHLY; CDR2 reads FYNNEI. Germline trimming cut 6 bases from V and 3 bases from J; bases unmatched to any gene: 8. CDR3: CASRKGQGGDTEAFF. CDR3 in DNA: TGTGCCAGCAGGAAGGGACAGGGTGGGGACACTGAAGCTTTCTTT. The whole variable domain, filled in from reference TRBV2 and TRBJ1-1, reads EPEVTQTPSHQVTQMGQEVILRCVPISNHLYFYWYRQILGQKVEFLVSFYNNEISEKSEIFDDQFSVERPDGSNFTLKIRSTKLEDSAMYFCASRKGQGGDTEAFFGQGTRLTVV.